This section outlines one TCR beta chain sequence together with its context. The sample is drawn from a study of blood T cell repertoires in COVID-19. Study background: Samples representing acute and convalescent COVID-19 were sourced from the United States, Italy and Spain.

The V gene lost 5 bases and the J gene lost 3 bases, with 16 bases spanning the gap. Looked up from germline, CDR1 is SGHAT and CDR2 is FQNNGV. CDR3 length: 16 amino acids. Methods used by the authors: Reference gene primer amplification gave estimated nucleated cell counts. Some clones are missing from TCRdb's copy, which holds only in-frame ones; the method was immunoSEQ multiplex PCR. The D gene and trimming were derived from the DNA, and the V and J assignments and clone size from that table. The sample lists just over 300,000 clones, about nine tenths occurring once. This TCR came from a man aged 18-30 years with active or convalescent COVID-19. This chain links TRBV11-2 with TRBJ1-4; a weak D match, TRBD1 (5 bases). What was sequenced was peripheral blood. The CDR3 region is CASSRTLGGANEKLFF. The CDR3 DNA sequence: TGTGCCAGCAGCAGGACCCTGGGGGGGGCTAATGAAAAACTGTTTTTT.